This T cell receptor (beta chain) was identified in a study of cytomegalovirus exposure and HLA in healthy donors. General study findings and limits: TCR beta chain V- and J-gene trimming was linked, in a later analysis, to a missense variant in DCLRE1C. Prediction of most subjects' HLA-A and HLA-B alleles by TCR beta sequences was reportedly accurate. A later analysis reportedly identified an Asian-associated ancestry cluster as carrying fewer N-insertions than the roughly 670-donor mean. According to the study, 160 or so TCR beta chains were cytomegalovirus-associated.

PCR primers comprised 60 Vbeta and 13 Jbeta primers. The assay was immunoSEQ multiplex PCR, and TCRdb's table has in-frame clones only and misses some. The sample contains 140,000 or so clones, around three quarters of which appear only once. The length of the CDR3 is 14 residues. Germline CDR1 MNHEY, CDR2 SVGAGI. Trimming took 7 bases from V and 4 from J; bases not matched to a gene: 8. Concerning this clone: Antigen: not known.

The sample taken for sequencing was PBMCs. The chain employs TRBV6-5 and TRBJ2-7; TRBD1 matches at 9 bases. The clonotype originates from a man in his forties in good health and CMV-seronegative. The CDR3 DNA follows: TGTGCCAGCACCAGAACAGGGGGCGGGTACGAGCAGTACTTC. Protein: CASTRTGGGYEQYF.